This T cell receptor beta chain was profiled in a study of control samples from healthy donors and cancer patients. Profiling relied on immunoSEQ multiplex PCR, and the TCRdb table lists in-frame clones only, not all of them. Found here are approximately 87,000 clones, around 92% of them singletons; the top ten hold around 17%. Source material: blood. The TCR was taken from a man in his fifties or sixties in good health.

The CDR3 DNA reads as TGTGCCAGCAGTGACACCCCGGACTTCCGTAAAACTCCTGAAGCTTTCTTT. Its translation is CASSDTPDFRKTPEAFF. The V call is TRBV6-2 or TRBV6-3, the J call TRBJ1-1; D remains unclear. V was shortened by 5 bases and J by 6 bases, with 25 bases between the two germline ends. The germline V gene encodes CDR1 MNHEY and CDR2 SVGEGT. This CDR3 comprises 17 residues.